By share, the clone carrying this TCR beta chain ranks as medium-sized. The CDR3 is 15 residues long. Germline V gene data show CDR1 as MGHDK and CDR2 as SYGVNS. V was clipped by 7 bases and J by 4 bases, with 19 bases between them. Assay: immunoSEQ multiplex PCR; the TCRdb copy retains only in-frame clones and omits some. Of under 65,000 clones in the sample, over 90% are singletons; the top ten hold 2.6%. The sample comes from a study of T cell changes during pregnancy in multiple sclerosis. The material was CD8+ T cells from peripheral blood mononuclear cells, obtained in the third trimester of pregnancy. V is TRBV25-1 and J is TRBJ1-1, with no clear D. This clonotype was sampled from a female donor with multiple sclerosis, enrolled in a pregnancy study. This CDR3 is CASIDPLGGITEAFF. CDR3 nucleotide sequence: TGTGCCAGCATCGATCCTTTGGGAGGGATCACTGAAGCTTTCTTT.